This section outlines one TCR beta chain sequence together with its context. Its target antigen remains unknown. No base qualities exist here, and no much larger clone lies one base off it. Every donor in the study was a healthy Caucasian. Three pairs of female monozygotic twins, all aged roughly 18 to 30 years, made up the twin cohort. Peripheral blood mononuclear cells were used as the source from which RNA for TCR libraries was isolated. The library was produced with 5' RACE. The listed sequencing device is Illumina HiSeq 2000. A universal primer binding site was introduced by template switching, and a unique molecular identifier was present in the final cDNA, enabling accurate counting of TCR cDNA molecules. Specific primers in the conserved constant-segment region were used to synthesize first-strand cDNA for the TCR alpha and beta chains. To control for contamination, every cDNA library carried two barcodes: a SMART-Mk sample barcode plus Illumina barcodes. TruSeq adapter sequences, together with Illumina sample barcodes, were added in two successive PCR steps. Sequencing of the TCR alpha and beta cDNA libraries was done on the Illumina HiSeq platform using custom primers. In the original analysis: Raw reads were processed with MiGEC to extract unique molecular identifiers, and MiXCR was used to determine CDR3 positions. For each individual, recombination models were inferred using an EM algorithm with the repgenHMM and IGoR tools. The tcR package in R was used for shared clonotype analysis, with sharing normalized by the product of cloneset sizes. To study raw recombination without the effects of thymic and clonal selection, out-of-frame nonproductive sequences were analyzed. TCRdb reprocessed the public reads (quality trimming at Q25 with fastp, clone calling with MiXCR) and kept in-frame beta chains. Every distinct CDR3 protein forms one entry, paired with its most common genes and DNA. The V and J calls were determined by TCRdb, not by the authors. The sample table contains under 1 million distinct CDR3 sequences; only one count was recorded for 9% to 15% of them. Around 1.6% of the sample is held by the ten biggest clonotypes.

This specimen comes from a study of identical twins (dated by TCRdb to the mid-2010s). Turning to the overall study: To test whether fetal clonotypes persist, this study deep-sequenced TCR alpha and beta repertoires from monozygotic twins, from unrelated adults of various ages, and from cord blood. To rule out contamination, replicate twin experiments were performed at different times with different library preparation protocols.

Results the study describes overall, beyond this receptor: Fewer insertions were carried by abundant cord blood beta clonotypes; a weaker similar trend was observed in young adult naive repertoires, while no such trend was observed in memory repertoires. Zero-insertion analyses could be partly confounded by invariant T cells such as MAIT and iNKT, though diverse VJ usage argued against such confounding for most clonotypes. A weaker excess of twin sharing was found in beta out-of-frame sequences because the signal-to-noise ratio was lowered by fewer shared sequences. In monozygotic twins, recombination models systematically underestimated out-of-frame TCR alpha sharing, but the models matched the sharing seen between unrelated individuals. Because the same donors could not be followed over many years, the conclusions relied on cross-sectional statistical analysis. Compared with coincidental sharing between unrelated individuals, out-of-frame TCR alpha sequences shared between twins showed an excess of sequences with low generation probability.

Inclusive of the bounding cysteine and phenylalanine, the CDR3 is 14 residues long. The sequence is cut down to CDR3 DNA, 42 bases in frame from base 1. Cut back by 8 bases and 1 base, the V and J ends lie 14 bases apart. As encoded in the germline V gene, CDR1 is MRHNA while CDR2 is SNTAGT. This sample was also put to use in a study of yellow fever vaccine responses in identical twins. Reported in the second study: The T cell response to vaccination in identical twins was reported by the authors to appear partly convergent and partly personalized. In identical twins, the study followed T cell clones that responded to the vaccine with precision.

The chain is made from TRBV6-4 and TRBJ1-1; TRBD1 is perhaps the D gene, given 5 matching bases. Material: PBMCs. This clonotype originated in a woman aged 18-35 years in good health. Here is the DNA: TGTGCCAGCCGTAATATTGGGGGGAACACTGAAGCTTTCTTT. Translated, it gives CASRNIGGNTEAFF.